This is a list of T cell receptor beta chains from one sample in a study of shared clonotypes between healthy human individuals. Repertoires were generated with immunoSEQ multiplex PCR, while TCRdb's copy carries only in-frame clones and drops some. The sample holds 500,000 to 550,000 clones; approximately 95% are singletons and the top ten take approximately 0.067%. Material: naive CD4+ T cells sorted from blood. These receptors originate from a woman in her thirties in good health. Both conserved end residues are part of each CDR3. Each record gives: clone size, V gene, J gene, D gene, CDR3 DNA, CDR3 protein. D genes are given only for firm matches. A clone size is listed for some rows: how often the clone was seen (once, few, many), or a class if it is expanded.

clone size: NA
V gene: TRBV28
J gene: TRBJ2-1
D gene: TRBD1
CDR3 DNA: TGTGCCAGCAGTCCGTCGACCGGGACAGGGTTCAATGAGCAGTTCTTC
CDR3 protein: CASSPSTGTGFNEQFF

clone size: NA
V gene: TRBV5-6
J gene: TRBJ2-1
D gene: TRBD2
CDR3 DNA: TGTGCCAGCAGCTCTGGGACTAGCGGGAGGGATGAGCAGTTCTTC
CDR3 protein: CASSSGTSGRDEQFF

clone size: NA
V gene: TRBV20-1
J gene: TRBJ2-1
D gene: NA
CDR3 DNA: TGCAGTGCGAGAGAACGTAATGAGCAGTTCTTC
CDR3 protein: CSARERNEQFF

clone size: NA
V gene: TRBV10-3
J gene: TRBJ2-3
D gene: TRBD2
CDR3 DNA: TGTGCCATCAGCACTAGCGGCACAGATACGCAGTATTTT
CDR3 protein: CAISTSGTDTQYF

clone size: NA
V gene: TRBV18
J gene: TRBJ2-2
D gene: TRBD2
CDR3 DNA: TGTGCCAGCTCATTCCCGGGACTAGCGTCCGGGGAGCTGTTTTTT
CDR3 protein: CASSFPGLASGELFF

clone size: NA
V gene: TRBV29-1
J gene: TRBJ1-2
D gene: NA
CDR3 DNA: TGCAGCGTTTCTGGACAGCCGCGTGATGGCTACACCTTC
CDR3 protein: CSVSGQPRDGYTF

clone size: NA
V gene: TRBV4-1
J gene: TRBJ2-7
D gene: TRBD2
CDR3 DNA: TGCGCCAGCAGGGAGGGACTATACTCCTACGAGCAGTACTTC
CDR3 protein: CASREGLYSYEQYF

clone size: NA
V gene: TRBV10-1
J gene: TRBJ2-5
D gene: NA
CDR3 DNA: TGCGCCAGCAGTGAGGGGGTCTGGAGAGAGACCCAGTACTTC
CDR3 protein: CASSEGVWRETQYF

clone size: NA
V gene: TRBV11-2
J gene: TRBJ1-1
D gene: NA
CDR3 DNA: TGTGCCAGCAGCTTACTAACGACAGTCATGAACACTGAAGCTTTCTTT
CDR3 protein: CASSLLTTVMNTEAFF

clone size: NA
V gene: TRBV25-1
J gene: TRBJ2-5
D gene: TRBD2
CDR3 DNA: TGTGCCAGCAGTGAAACCAGACTAGCGGAAAGGCAAGAGACCCAGTACTTC
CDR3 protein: CASSETRLAERQETQYF

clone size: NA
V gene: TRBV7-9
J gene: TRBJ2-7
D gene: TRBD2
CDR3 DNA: TGTGCCAGCAGCGCAGGGAGGGGACTAGCGGATAGCTCCTACGAGCAGTACTTC
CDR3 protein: CASSAGRGLADSSYEQYF

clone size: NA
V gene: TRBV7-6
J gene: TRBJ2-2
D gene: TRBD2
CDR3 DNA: TGTGCCAGCAGCTTAGGCACTAGCGGGAGGGTGTCCACCGGGGAGCTGTTTTTT
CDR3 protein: CASSLGTSGRVSTGELFF

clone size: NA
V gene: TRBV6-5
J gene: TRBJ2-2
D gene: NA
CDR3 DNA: TGTGCCAGCAGTTACTCGGGTGGCACCGGGGAGCTGTTTTTT
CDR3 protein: CASSYSGGTGELFF

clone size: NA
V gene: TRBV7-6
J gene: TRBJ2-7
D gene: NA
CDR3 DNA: TGTGCCAGCAGCTCCCACGGGTACGAGCAGTACTTC
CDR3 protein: CASSSHGYEQYF

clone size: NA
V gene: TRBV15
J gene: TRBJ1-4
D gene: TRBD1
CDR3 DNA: TGTGCCACCAGCAAAGGACAGGGCGGGGAAAAACTGTTTTTT
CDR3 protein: CATSKGQGGEKLFF

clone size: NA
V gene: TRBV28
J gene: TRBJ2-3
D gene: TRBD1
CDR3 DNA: TGTGCCAGCAGTTCGGGGACAGGGGGCGAGTTTTCGCAGTATTTT
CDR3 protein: CASSSGTGGEFSQYF

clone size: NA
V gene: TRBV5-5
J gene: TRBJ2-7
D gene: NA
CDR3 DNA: TGTGCCAGCAGTTTTGAAACCTACGAGCAGTACTTC
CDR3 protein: CASSFETYEQYF

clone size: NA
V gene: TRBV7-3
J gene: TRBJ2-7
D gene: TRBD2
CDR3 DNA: TGTGCCAGCAGCTTAGATGAAGGGAGGGTTTTTTTCTACGAGCAGTACTTC
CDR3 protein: CASSLDEGRVFFYEQYF

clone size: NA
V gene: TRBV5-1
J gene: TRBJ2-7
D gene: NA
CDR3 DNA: TGCGCCAGCAGCCTGTCCCCTCCCGCCTACGAGCAGTACTTC
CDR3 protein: CASSLSPPAYEQYF

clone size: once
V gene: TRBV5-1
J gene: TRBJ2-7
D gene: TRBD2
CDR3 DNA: TGCGCCAGCAGCTTGGCCGGCGGGAGTAGGTACGAGCAGTACTTC
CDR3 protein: CASSLAGGSRYEQYF

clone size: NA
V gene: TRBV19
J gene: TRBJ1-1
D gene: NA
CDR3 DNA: TGTGCCAGTAGTACGCAGGATATGAACACTGAAGCTTTCTTT
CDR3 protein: CASSTQDMNTEAFF

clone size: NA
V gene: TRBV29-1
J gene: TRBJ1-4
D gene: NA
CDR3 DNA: TGCAGCGACGGGTCAGTGGAAAAACTGTTTTTT
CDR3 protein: CSDGSVEKLFF

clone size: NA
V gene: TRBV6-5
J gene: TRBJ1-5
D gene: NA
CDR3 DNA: TGTGCCAGCAGTTACAAGGGGGACGGTCAGCCCCAGCATTTT
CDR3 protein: CASSYKGDGQPQHF

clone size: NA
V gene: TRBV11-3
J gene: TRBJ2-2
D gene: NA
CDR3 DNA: TGTGCCAGCAGCTCAGAGGTTCCCGGGGAGCTGTTTTTT
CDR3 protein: CASSSEVPGELFF

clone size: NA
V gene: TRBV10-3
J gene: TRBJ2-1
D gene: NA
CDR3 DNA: TGTGCCATCAGTGAGTCGAAAGCTTTTAGCTCCTACAATGAGCAGTTCTTC
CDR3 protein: CAISESKAFSSYNEQFF

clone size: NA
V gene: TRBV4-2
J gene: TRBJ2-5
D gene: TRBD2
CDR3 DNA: TGTGCCAGCAGCCAAGAAGTCGGGGTAGCGGGAACCCAGTACTTC
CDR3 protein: CASSQEVGVAGTQYF

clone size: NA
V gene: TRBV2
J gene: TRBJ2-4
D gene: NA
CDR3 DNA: TGTGCCAGCAGCCCGGGGACGCTTGGGGACATTCAGTACTTC
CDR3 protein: CASSPGTLGDIQYF

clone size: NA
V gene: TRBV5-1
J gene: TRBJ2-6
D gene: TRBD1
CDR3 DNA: TGCGCCAGCAGCCGTAGGACAGGGGCTATCTCTGGGGCCAACGTCCTGACTTTC
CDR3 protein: CASSRRTGAISGANVLTF

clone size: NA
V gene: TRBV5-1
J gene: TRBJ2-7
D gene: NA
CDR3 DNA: TGCGCCAGCAGCGTGACAGGTTACGAGCAGTACTTC
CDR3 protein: CASSVTGYEQYF

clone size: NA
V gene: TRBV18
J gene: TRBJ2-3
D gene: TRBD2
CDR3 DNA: TGTGCCAGCTCACCGCGATCGTCGGCGGGAGTTGGAGATACGCAGTATTTT
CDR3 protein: CASSPRSSAGVGDTQYF

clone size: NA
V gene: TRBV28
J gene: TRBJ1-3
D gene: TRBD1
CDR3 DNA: TGTGCCAGCAGTTTATGGGGGGTCAGGGGGCACTCTGGAAACACCATATATTTT
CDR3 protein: CASSLWGVRGHSGNTIYF

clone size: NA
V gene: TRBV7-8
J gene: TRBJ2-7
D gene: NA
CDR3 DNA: TGTGCCAGCAGCTTAGGTGGTACCTACGAGCAGTACTTC
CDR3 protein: CASSLGGTYEQYF

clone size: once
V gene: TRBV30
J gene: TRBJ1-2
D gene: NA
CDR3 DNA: TGTGCCTGGAGTCTCGGGCAGGGGTATGGCTACACCTTC
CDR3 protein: CAWSLGQGYGYTF

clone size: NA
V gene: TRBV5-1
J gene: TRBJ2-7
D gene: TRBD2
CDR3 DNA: TGCGCCAGCAGCCCTCGTGGGGACGGGGGGGACGAGCAGTACTTC
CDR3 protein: CASSPRGDGGDEQYF

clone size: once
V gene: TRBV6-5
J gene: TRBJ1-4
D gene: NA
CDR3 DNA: TGTGCCAGCAAGCAGGGTTCAACTAATGAAAAACTGTTTTTT
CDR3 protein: CASKQGSTNEKLFF

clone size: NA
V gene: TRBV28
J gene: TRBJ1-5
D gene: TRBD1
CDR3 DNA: TGTGCCAGCAGACCTTTTTGGGACAGGGGTAGCAATCAGCCCCAGCATTTT
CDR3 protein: CASRPFWDRGSNQPQHF

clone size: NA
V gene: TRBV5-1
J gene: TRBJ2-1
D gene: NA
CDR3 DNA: TGCGCCAGCAGCAGTAACAGCCACAATGAGCAGTTCTTC
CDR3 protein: CASSSNSHNEQFF

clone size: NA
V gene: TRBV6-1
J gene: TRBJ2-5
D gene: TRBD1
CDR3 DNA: TGTGCCAGCAGTGATTGGACAGGGGGCTTTGGAGAGACCCAGTACTTC
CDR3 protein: CASSDWTGGFGETQYF

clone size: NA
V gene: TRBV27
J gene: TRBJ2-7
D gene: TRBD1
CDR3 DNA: TGTGCCAGCAGCCTCCGGGACAGGGGGGCCTACGAGCAGTACTTC
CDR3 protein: CASSLRDRGAYEQYF

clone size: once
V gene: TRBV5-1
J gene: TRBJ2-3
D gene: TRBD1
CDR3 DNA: TGCGCCAGCAGCTGGAGCTGGGGACAGGGGGTTGCAGATACGCAGTATTTT
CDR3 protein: CASSWSWGQGVADTQYF

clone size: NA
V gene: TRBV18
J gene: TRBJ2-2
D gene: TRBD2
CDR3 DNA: TGTGCCAGCTCACTAAACAGCGGGAGGAACACCGGGGAGCTGTTTTTT
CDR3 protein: CASSLNSGRNTGELFF

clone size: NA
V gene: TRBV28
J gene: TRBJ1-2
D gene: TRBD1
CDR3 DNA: TGTGCCAGCAGTTTATGCCAGGGGGCTTGTGGCTACACCTTC
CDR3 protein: CASSLCQGACGYTF

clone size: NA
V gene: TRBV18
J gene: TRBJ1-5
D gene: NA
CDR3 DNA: TGTGCCAGCTCACCACCCGGTCAGCCCCAGCATTTT
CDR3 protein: CASSPPGQPQHF

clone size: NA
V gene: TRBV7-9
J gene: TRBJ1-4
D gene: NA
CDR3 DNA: TGTGCCAGCAGCCAGGGCCAGGGGAATGAAAAACTGTTTTTT
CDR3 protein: CASSQGQGNEKLFF

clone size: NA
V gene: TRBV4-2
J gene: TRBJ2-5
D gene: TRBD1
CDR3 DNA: TGTGCCAGCAGCCACGGACAGGATCAAGAGACCCAGTACTTC
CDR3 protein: CASSHGQDQETQYF

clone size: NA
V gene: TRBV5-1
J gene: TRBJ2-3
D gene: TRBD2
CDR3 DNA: TGCGCCAGCAGCTTGGTCGGGGGGAAGCCAGATACGCAGTATTTT
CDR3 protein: CASSLVGGKPDTQYF

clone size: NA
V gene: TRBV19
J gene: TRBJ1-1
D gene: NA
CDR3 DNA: TGTGCCAGTAGTATCTCGGGAGACGGCACTGAAGCTTTCTTT
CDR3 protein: CASSISGDGTEAFF

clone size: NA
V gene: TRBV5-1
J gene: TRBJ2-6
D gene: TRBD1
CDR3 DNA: TGCGCCAGCAGCACCAGGGGGTACGCTGGGGCCAACGTCCTGACTTTC
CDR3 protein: CASSTRGYAGANVLTF

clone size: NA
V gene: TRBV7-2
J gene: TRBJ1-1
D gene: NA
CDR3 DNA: TGTGCCAGCAGCTTAGCAGTAAATCTGAACACTGAAGCTTTCTTT
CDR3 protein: CASSLAVNLNTEAFF

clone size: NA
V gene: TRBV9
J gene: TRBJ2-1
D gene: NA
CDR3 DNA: TGTGCCAGCAGCGTAGCTAGCTTTGTGGATTCCAATGAGCAGTTCTTC
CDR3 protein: CASSVASFVDSNEQFF

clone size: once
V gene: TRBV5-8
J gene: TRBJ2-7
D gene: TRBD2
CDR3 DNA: TGTGCCAGCAGTTTAGCGGGAGGCACGATCTCCTACGAGCAGTACTTC
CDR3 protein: CASSLAGGTISYEQYF

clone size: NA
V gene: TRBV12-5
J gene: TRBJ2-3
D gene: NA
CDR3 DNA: TGTGCTAGTGGTTTCGGCAGTCAGGTAAATAGCACAGATACGCAGTATTTT
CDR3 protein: CASGFGSQVNSTDTQYF

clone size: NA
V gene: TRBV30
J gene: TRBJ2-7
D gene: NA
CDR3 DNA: TGTGCCTGGAGTGTACACTACGAGCAGTACTTC
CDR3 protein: CAWSVHYEQYF

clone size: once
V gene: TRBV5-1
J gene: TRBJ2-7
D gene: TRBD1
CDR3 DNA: TGCGCCAGCAGCTTGGGAGCCTCGGGACAGGGGGCGGGGGAGCAGTACTTC
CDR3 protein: CASSLGASGQGAGEQYF

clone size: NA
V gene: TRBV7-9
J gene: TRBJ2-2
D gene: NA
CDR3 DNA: TGTGCCAGCAGCTTAACGCAGAACACCGGGGAGCTGTTTTTT
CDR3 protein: CASSLTQNTGELFF

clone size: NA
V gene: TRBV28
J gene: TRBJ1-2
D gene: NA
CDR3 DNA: TGTGCCAGCAGTTTATATATTCCCGGGGGCGCAAGTAACTATGGCTACACCTTC
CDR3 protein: CASSLYIPGGASNYGYTF

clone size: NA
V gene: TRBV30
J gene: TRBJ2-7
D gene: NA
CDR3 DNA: TGTGCCTGGACACCAACAGGGTACGAGCAGTACTTC
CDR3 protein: CAWTPTGYEQYF